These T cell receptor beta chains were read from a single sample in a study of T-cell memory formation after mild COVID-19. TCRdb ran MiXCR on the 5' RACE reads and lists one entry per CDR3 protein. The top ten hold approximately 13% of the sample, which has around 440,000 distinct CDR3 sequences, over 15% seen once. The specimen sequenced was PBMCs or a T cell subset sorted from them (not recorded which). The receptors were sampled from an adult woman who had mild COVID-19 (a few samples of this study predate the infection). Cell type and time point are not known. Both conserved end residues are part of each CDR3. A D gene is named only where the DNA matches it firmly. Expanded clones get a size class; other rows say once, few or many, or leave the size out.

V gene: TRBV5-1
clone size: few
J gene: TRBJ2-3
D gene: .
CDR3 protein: CASSLGSRATDTQYF
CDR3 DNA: TGCGCCAGCAGCTTGGGGTCACGGGCCACAGATACGCAGTATTTT

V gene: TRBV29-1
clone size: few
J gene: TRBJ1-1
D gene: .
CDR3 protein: CSVYRDGNTEAFF
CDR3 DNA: TGCAGCGTTTATCGAGACGGGAACACTGAAGCTTTCTTT

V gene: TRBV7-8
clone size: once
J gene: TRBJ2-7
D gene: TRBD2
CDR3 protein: CASSPVPAVGGFSYEQYF
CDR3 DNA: TGTGCCAGCAGCCCCGTACCGGCGGTGGGGGGGTTCTCCTACGAGCAGTACTTC

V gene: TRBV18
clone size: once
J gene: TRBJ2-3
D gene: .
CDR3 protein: CASSPAEAVDTQYF
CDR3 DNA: TGTGCCAGCTCACCGGCAGAGGCAGTCGATACGCAGTATTTT

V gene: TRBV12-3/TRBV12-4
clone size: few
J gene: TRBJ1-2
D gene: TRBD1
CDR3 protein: CASRETGAGYGYTF
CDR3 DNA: TGTGCCAGCAGGGAGACAGGGGCGGGCTATGGCTACACCTTC

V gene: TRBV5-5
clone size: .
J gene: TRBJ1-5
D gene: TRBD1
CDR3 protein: CASSPMGQVSNQPQHF
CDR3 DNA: TGTGCCAGCAGCCCGATGGGACAGGTGAGCAATCAGCCCCAGCATTTT

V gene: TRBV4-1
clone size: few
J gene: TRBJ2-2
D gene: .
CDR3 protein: CASSPKGPGANTGELFF
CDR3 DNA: TGCGCCAGCAGCCCCAAGGGACCCGGAGCGAACACCGGGGAGCTGTTTTTT

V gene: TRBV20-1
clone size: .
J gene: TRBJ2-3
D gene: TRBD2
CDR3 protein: CSARGRTPKSQRERNTQYF
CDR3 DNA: TGCAGTGCTAGGGGCCGGACACCAAAAAGCCAGCGGGAGAGAAATACGCAGTATTTT

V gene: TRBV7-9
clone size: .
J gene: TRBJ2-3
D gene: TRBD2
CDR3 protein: CASSFRGEDTQYF
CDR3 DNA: TGTGCCAGCAGCTTTCGGGGGGAAGATACGCAGTATTTT

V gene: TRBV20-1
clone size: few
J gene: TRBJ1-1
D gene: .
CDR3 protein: CSARGRQRAFF
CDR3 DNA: TGCAGTGCCCGAGGTAGGCAGCGAGCTTTCTTT

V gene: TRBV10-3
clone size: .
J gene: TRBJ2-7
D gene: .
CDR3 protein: CAVGPTSYEQYF
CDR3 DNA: TGTGCCGTGGGGCCCACCTCCTACGAGCAGTACTTC

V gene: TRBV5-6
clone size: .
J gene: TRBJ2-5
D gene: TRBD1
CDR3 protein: CASSPPTGYPETQYF
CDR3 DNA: TGTGCCAGCAGCCCCCCGACAGGGTACCCAGAGACCCAGTACTTC

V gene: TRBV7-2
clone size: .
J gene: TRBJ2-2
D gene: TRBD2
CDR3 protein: CASKPAGGVSPGELFF
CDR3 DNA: TGTGCCAGCAAACCAGCGGGAGGGGTATCTCCCGGGGAGCTGTTTTTT

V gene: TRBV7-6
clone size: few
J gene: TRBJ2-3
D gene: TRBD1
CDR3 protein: CASSDRQGHTQYF
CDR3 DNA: TGTGCCAGCAGCGATAGACAGGGCCATACGCAGTATTTT

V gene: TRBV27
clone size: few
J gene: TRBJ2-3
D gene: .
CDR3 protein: CASGNSEPSTDTQYF
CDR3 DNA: TGTGCCAGCGGAAACAGCGAACCCAGCACAGATACGCAGTATTTT

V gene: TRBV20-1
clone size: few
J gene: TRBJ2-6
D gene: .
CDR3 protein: CSAKDVLSGANVLTF
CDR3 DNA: TGCAGTGCTAAGGACGTCCTCTCTGGGGCCAACGTCCTGACTTTC

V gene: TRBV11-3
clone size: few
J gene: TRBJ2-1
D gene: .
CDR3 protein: CASSFALAALNNEQFF
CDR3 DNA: TGTGCCAGCAGCTTTGCCCTCGCAGCACTAAACAATGAGCAGTTCTTC

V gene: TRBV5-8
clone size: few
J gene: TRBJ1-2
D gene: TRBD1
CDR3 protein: CASSLDRQGYYGYTF
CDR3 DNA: TGTGCCAGCAGCTTGGATCGACAGGGATACTATGGCTACACCTTC

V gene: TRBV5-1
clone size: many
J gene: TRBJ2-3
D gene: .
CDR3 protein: CASSLASLPDTQYF
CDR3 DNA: TGCGCCAGCAGCTTGGCTAGTTTGCCAGATACGCAGTATTTT

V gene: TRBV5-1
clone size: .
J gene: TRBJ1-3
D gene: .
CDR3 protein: CASSLVAGSGNTIYF
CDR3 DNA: TGCGCCAGCAGCTTGGTGGCAGGCTCTGGAAACACCATATATTTT

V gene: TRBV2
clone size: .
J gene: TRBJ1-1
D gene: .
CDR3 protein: CASRAGRVNTEAFF
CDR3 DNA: TGTGCCAGCAGGGCAGGACGGGTGAACACTGAAGCTTTCTTT

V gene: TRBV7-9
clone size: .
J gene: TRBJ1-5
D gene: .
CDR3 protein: CASSLGQVVGQPQHF
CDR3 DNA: TGTGCCAGCAGCTTAGGACAGGTGGTGGGTCAGCCCCAGCATTTT

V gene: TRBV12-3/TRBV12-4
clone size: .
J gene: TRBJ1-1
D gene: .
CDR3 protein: CASSLGGGAMNTEAFF
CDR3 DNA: TGTGCCAGCAGTCTCGGGGGTGGGGCTATGAACACTGAAGCTTTCTTT

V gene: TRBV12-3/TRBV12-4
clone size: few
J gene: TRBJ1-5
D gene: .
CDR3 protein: CASSFRRMDQPQHF
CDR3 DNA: TGTGCCAGCAGTTTTAGACGGATGGATCAGCCCCAGCATTTT

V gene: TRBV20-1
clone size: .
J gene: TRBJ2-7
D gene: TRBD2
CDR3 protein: CSARTSGVLYEQYF
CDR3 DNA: TGCAGTGCTAGGACTAGCGGGGTTCTCTACGAGCAGTACTTC

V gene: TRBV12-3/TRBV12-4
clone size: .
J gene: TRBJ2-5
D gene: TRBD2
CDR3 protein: CASSPGTSAPQYF
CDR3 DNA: TGTGCCAGCAGCCCCGGGACTAGCGCCCCCCAGTACTTC

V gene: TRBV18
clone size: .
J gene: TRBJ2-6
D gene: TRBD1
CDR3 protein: CASSPSTGGAGSGANVLTF
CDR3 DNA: TGTGCCAGCTCACCTTCTACAGGGGGCGCTGGGTCCGGGGCCAACGTCCTGACTTTC

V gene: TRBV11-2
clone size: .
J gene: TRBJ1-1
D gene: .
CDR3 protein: CASSYASGGTEAFF
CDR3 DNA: TGTGCCAGCAGCTACGCGTCGGGGGGGACTGAAGCTTTCTTT

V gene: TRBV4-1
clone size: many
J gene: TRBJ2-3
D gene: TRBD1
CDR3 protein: CASSQTYRGETDTQYF
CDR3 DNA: TGCGCCAGCAGCCAAACGTACAGGGGGGAAACAGATACGCAGTATTTT

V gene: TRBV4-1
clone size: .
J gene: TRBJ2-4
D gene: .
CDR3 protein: CASSHEGGTGLYIQYF
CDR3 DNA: TGCGCCAGCAGCCATGAGGGGGGGACGGGGCTCTACATTCAGTACTTC

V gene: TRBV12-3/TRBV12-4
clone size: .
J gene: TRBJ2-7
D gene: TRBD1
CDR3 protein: CASSLEGQGELFYEQYF
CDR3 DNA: TGTGCCAGCAGTTTAGAGGGACAGGGAGAACTCTTCTACGAGCAGTACTTC

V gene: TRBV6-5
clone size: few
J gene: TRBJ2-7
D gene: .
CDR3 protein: CASTSNAGTEQYF
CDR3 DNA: TGTGCCAGCACTTCGAACGCAGGGACCGAGCAGTACTTC

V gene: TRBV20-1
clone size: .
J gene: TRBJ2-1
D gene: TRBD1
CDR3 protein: CSARSPRGLGYNEQFF
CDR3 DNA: TGCAGTGCTAGAAGCCCCAGGGGGCTGGGGTACAATGAGCAGTTCTTC

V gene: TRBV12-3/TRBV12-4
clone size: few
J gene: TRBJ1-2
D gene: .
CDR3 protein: CASTLDRNYGYTF
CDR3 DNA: TGTGCCAGCACCTTAGACAGGAACTATGGCTACACCTTC

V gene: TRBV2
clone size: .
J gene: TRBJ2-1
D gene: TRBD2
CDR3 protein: CASSAPGTRTLNEQFF
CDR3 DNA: TGTGCCAGCAGCGCCCCCGGGACTAGAACCCTCAATGAGCAGTTCTTC

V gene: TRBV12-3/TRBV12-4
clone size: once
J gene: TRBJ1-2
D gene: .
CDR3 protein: CASSLGRYNYGYTF
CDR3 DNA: TGTGCCAGCAGTCTGGGACGGTATAACTATGGCTACACCTTC

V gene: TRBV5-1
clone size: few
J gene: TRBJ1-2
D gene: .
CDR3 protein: CASSPNGQGHPGGYTF
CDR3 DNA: TGCGCCAGCAGCCCTAACGGGCAGGGGCATCCGGGTGGCTACACCTTC

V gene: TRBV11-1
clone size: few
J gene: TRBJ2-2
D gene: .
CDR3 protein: CASSAARGGELFF
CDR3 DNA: TGTGCCAGCAGCGCCGCACGGGGCGGGGAGCTGTTTTTT

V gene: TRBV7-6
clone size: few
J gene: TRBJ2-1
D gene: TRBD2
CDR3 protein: CASSSQGTSLYNEQFF
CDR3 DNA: TGTGCCAGCAGCTCCCAGGGGACTAGCCTATACAATGAGCAGTTCTTC

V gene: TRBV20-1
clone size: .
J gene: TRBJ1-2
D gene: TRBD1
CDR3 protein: CSAWKGADGYTF
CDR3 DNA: TGCAGTGCCTGGAAGGGGGCGGATGGCTACACCTTC

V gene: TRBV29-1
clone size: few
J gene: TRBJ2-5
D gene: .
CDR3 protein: CFAGDETQYF
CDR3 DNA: TGCTTTGCAGGGGACGAGACCCAGTACTTC

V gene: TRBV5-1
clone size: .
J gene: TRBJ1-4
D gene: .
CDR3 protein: CASSITGRTTNEKLFF
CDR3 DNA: TGCGCCAGCAGCATCACAGGGCGCACAACTAATGAAAAACTGTTTTTT